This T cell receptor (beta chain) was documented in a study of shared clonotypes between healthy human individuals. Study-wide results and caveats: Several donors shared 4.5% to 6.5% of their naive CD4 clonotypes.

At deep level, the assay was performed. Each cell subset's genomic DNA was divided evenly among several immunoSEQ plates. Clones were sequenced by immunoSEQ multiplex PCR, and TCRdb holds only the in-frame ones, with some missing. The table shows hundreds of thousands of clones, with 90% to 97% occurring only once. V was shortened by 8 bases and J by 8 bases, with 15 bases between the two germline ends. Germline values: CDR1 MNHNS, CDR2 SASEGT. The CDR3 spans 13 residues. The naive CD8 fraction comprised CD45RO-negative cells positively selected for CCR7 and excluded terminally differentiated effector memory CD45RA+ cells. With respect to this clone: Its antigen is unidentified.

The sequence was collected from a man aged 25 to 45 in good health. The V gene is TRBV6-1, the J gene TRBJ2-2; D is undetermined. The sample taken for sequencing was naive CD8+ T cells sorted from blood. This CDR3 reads CASPRDMNGELFF. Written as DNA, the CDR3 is TGTGCCAGCCCGCGTGATATGAATGGGGAGCTGTTTTTT.